Listed below are T cell receptor beta chains from one sample, sequenced in a study of cytomegalovirus exposure and HLA in healthy donors. Method: immunoSEQ multiplex PCR; TCRdb's copy keeps in-frame clones and lacks some. The repertoire has 95,000 to 150,000 clones, 60% to 75% of them found once; the top ten carry 4% to 4.5%. The sample was PBMCs. The receptor set was obtained from a woman aged 45-65 years in good health and CMV-seropositive. The CDR3 runs from the conserved cysteine through the conserved F or W. D genes are given only for firm matches. Clone size is not always given. Where it is, it says once, few, many or a class for expanded clones.

j_call d_call clone_size cdr3_length v_call cdr3_nt cdr3_aa
TRBJ2-5 TRBD1 NA 14 TRBV28 TGTGCCAGCAGTTTCGGACAGGCCAGAGAGACCCAGTACTTC CASSFGQARETQYF
TRBJ1-2 NA NA 14 TRBV7-9 TGTGCCAGCAGCTTATGGCAGGGGATCGATGGCTACACCTTC CASSLWQGIDGYTF
TRBJ1-1 NA NA 13 TRBV27 TGTGCCAGCAGTTCCCTCGAGGGAACTGAAGCTTTCTTT CASSSLEGTEAFF
TRBJ2-7 TRBD2 NA 15 TRBV5-1 TGCGCCAGCAGCTTGGTTGGCCTAGCGGATTACGAGCAGTACTTC CASSLVGLADYEQYF
TRBJ1-4 NA NA 14 TRBV7-9 TGTGCCAGCAGCCCGGAAAGTCGGGGTGAAAAACTGTTTTTT CASSPESRGEKLFF
TRBJ2-7 TRBD2 few 17 TRBV4-1 TGCGCCAGCAGCCGGAATCTAGCGGGGGGTTCCTCCTACGAGCAGTACTTC CASSRNLAGGSSYEQYF
TRBJ2-5 TRBD2 NA 15 TRBV7-2 TGTGCCAGCAGCTTAAATGGACTAGCGATAGAGACCCAGTACTTC CASSLNGLAIETQYF
TRBJ1-2 TRBD1 NA 16 TRBV28 TGTGCCAGCAGTTTATCCCCGGACAGGTCCGACTATGGCTACACCTTC CASSLSPDRSDYGYTF
TRBJ1-2 NA NA 14 TRBV4-1 TGCGCCAGCAGCCAAGTTACAGCAAACTATGGCTACACCTTC CASSQVTANYGYTF
TRBJ2-5 NA NA 13 TRBV7-6 TGTGCCAGCAGCTTACGGGGGAGGGAGACCCAGTACTTC CASSLRGRETQYF
TRBJ1-1 NA NA 14 TRBV5-1 TGCGCCAGCAGCTTGTTCCCCATGAACACTGAAGCTTTCTTT CASSLFPMNTEAFF
TRBJ1-5 NA NA 14 TRBV19 TGTGCCAGTACCGACAGGCCCTTGGGCCAGCCCCAGCATTTT CASTDRPLGQPQHF
TRBJ2-3 NA NA 16 TRBV9 TGTGCCAGCAGCGGCGGCGCCAGACAGGACACAGATACGCAGTATTTT CASSGGARQDTDTQYF
TRBJ2-5 NA NA 13 TRBV19 TGTGCCAGTAGTATGGAACGGGGAGAGACCCAGTACTTC CASSMERGETQYF
TRBJ1-1 NA NA 16 TRBV15 TGTGCCACCAGCAGAGATCGGCGGGGCGGATGGGCTGAAGCTTTCTTT CATSRDRRGGWAEAFF
TRBJ2-3 NA NA 15 TRBV6-4 TGTGCCAGCAGTGAGGACAGAGATAGCACAGATACGCAGTATTTT CASSEDRDSTDTQYF
TRBJ2-7 TRBD2 once 15 TRBV6-6 TGTGCCAGCAGGAGAGGGACTAGCGGTTCCTACGAGCAGTACTTC CASRRGTSGSYEQYF
TRBJ2-7 NA NA 16 TRBV23-1 TGCGCCAGCAGTCATCGAATTTTAGACAGGATCTACGAGCAGTACTTC CASSHRILDRIYEQYF
TRBJ1-3 NA NA 12 TRBV25-1 TGTGCCAGCAGTAATAGTGGAAACACCATATATTTT CASSNSGNTIYF
TRBJ1-6 NA NA 16 TRBV25-1 TGTGCCAGCAGCCCGAAAGGGAGGGGAGAACGGTCACCCCTCCACTTT CASSPKGRGERSPLHF
TRBJ2-5 NA once 14 TRBV9 TGTGCCAGCAGCGTAGGCCCCGTCGGGGAGACCCAGTACTTC CASSVGPVGETQYF
TRBJ1-2 NA NA 14 TRBV4-1 TGCGCCAGCAGCCAAGTTGGTACACTAGGTGGCTACACCTTC CASSQVGTLGGYTF
TRBJ1-4 NA NA 15 TRBV6-5 TGTGCCAGCAGTTATTCTTGGCAGTCTAATGAAAAACTGTTTTTT CASSYSWQSNEKLFF
TRBJ2-5 TRBD2 NA 14 TRBV10-3 TGTGCCATCAGTGCAGCGGGGGGATCAGAGACCCAGTACTTC CAISAAGGSETQYF
TRBJ2-7 NA NA 16 TRBV6-5 TGTGCCAGCAGTTACACCGGGTTAAGCGCCTCCTACGAGCAGTACTTC CASSYTGLSASYEQYF
TRBJ2-3 NA NA 18 TRBV5-6 TGTGCCAGCAGCTTGTTCCGGGCGGGGTTAACTAGCACAGATACGCAGTATTTT CASSLFRAGLTSTDTQYF
TRBJ1-5 NA NA 13 TRBV29-1 TGCAGCGTTGAACAGGGGAGCAATCAGCCCCAGCATTTT CSVEQGSNQPQHF
TRBJ1-3 TRBD1 NA 15 TRBV7-2 TGTGCCAGCGGCCGGGACAGCCAACCTGGAAACACCATATATTTT CASGRDSQPGNTIYF
TRBJ1-2 NA NA 11 TRBV20-1 TGCAGTGCTGGCCAGAACTATGGCTACACCTTC CSAGQNYGYTF
TRBJ1-5 NA NA 14 TRBV4-2 TGTGCCAGCAGCCGGGGGGGATCCAATCAGCCCCAGCATTTT CASSRGGSNQPQHF
TRBJ2-7 TRBD2 NA 15 TRBV9 TGTGCCAGCAGCGCGGGACTAGCGGGGGACTACGAGCAGTACTTC CASSAGLAGDYEQYF
TRBJ2-1 NA NA 16 TRBV11-2 TGTGCCAGCAGCCGAGAATACATCATAACGGGGAATGAGCAGTTCTTC CASSREYIITGNEQFF
TRBJ2-7 NA NA 12 TRBV6-5 TGTGCCAGCAAAACTCGGGTCGGCGAGCAGTACTTC CASKTRVGEQYF
TRBJ2-1 TRBD1 NA 14 TRBV5-1 TGCGCCAGCAGCTCGACAGGGCGGAACAATGAGCAGTTCTTC CASSSTGRNNEQFF
TRBJ1-5 NA NA 18 TRBV7-2 TGTGCCAGCAGCTTAGGGGTGAGGGGAGGGGGGGGCAATCAGCCCCAGCATTTT CASSLGVRGGGGNQPQHF
TRBJ2-1 TRBD2 few 15 TRBV6-5 TGTGCCAGCAGTTTGACTAGCGGGGGATGGAATGAGCAGTTCTTC CASSLTSGGWNEQFF
TRBJ2-5 NA NA 14 TRBV7-3 TGTGCCAGCAGCACTCACCTCAACCAAGAGACCCAGTACTTC CASSTHLNQETQYF
TRBJ2-2 NA NA 13 TRBV2 TGTGCCAGCAGGGCAATGAACACCGGGGAGCTGTTTTTT CASRAMNTGELFF
TRBJ1-5 NA NA 12 TRBV7-9 TGTGCCAGCAGCCCGGGCAATCAGCCCCAGCATTTT CASSPGNQPQHF
TRBJ2-7 TRBD1 NA 13 TRBV7-9 TGTGCCAGCAGCCAAGGGACAGACTACGAGCAGTACTTC CASSQGTDYEQYF
TRBJ1-4 NA NA 16 TRBV9 TGTGCCAGCAGCCGTGGCAGTACAGCAACTAATGAAAAACTGTTTTTT CASSRGSTATNEKLFF
TRBJ2-5 NA NA 15 TRBV7-9 TGTGCCAGCAGCTTAGCGCAGGTTATGGGAGAGACCCAGTACTTC CASSLAQVMGETQYF
TRBJ1-3 NA NA 13 TRBV6-5 TGTGCCAGCAGTTCCTCGTTAGGAAACACCATATATTTT CASSSSLGNTIYF
TRBJ1-5 NA NA 14 TRBV6-1 TGTGCCAGCAGCGCCACAGGGCCCGCACCACCCCAGCATTTT CASSATGPAPPQHF
TRBJ2-3 NA NA 11 TRBV25-1 TGTGCCAGCGCACACACAGATACGCAGTATTTT CASAHTDTQYF
TRBJ2-1 TRBD2 NA 15 TRBV29-1 TGCAGCGTCTTCATAGCGGGGGGCTCCTACAATGAGCAGTTCTTC CSVFIAGGSYNEQFF
TRBJ2-7 NA few 15 TRBV16 TGTGCCAGCAGCCCAGGTTTCTCCAAGCACTACGAGCAGTACTTC CASSPGFSKHYEQYF
TRBJ1-1 TRBD1 NA 16 TRBV6-5 TGTGCCAGCAGTTACTCCATCGACAGGGTTGGCACTGAAGCTTTCTTT CASSYSIDRVGTEAFF
TRBJ2-7 NA few 16 TRBV1 TGCACCAGCAGCCGTACAGTTGAGCTGAAGACCTACGAGCAGTACTTC CTSSRTVELKTYEQYF
TRBJ2-7 TRBD1 NA 14 TRBV19 TGTGCCAGTAGACGTGACAGGGGGTCCTACGAGCAGTACTTC CASRRDRGSYEQYF
TRBJ2-7 TRBD1 few 13 TRBV5-6 TGTGCCAGCAGCTTGGGACAGGGGGTAGAGCAGTACTTC CASSLGQGVEQYF
TRBJ1-4 NA NA 16 TRBV4-3 TGCGCCAGCAGCCAAAGAGTTCTACCCGGGAATGAAAAACTGTTTTTT CASSQRVLPGNEKLFF
TRBJ1-1 NA NA 16 TRBV25-1 TGTGCCAGCAGTGATGGCCGGGAGGGGTGGTTAGCTGAAGCTTTCTTT CASSDGREGWLAEAFF
TRBJ1-3 NA few 15 TRBV7-7 TGTGCCAGCAGCTTAGCAAAAGGGGCTGGAAACACCATATATTTT CASSLAKGAGNTIYF
TRBJ1-2 NA NA 12 TRBV7-9 TGTTCCAGCAGCCCCCATTGGAGTGGCTACACCTTC CSSSPHWSGYTF